This T cell receptor beta chain originates from a study of blood T cells in healthy people across ages. General observations from the study: It was not possible, with unsorted PBMCs, to conclusively compare naive and antigen-experienced cells. The unknown donor CMV status may have confounded expanded clonotype changes.

The CDR3 length is 12 residues. Trimming left V 3 bases short and J 6 bases short, with 9 bases between. The study recruited healthy Caucasian donors from Russia who were aged roughly 6 to 95. In each sample, at least 7 million PBMCs were isolated. PCR was performed a second time for roughly 7 to 11 cycles using a sample-barcoded 5' primer and a J-beta primer mix. TCRdb processed the 5' RACE reads anew with MiXCR; each CDR3 protein has one entry. Of under 850,000 distinct CDR3 sequences in the sample, about 34% are singletons; the top ten hold roughly 13%. This clonotype was recorded many times. Its antigen is as yet unknown.

J is TRBJ2-7 and V is TRBV12-3 or TRBV12-4; D possibly corresponds to TRBD1 (6 bases). Sequencing used blood. The sequence derives from a young man in good health. CDR3 region: CASSFRGFEQYF. The CDR3 DNA reads TGTGCCAGCAGTTTCAGGGGTTTCGAGCAGTACTTC.